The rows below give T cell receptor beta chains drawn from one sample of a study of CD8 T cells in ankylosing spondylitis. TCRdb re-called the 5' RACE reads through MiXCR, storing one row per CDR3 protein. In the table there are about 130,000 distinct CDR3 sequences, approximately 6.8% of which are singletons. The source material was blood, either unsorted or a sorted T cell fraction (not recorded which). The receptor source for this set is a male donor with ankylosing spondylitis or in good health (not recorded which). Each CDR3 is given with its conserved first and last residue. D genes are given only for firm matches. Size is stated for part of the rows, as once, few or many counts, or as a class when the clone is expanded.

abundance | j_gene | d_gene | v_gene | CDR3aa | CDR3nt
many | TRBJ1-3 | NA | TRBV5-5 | CASSLESGFGGNTIYF | TGTGCCAGCAGCTTGGAATCGGGGTTTGGTGGAAACACCATATATTTT
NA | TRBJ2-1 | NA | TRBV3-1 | CASSQALATNEQFF | TGTGCCAGCAGCCAAGCTCTAGCGACCAATGAGCAGTTCTTC
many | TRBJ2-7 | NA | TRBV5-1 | CASSLGRYTYEQYF | TGCGCCAGCAGCCTAGGACGGTACACCTACGAGCAGTACTTC
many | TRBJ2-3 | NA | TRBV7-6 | CASSFSDSPFDTQYF | TGTGCCAGCAGCTTTAGCGATTCCCCCTTCGATACGCAGTATTTT
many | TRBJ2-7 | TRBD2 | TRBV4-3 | CASSQGLAVTYEQYF | TGCGCCAGCAGCCAAGGACTAGCGGTAACCTACGAGCAGTACTTC
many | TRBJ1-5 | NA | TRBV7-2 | CASSLVAGNSNQPQHF | TGTGCCAGCAGCTTAGTGGCGGGGAATAGCAATCAGCCCCAGCATTTT
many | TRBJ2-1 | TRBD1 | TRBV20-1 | CSARDLDRDEFF | TGCAGTGCTAGAGACCTCGACAGGGATGAGTTCTTC
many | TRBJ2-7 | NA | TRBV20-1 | CSASPHRGLGYEQYF | TGCAGTGCTAGCCCTCACAGAGGGCTGGGCTACGAGCAGTACTTC
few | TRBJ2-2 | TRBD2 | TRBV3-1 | CASSPWGGRAGELFF | TGTGCCAGCAGCCCCTGGGGAGGGCGGGCCGGGGAGCTGTTTTTT
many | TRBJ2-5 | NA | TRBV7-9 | CASSLMETQYF | TGTGCCAGCAGCTTAATGGAGACCCAGTACTTC